This T cell receptor beta chain was retrieved from a study of T cells in Graves' hyperthyroidism and ophthalmopathy. Regarding the study as a whole: Ophthalmopathy stood apart from stable hyperthyroidism in a 13 V-J model.

Individuals with ophthalmopathy presented a Clinical Activity Score of at least 3, a NOSPECS grade of at least 4 and a duration under 3 months. Using about 10 ml of fresh peripheral blood, PBMCs were prepared. The germline CDR1 and CDR2 sequences are SGHRS and YFSETQ. The CDR3 has 14 residues. Trimming shortened V by 2 bases and J by 2 bases, and 9 bases separated the two germline ends. Researchers took RNA transcripts and amplified the TCR beta CDR3 regions from them. A set of HTBI primers served as the primers for a first-round RT-PCR of the TCR CDR3. TCRdb passed the multiplex PCR reads through MiXCR, listing each CDR3 protein once. The table includes 250,000 to 300,000 distinct CDR3 sequences, roughly a fifth detected once. This clonotype was counted at least ten times. Its antigen remains unknown.

V usage is TRBV5-1 and J usage is TRBJ2-3; D might be TRBD2 (5 bases). Sequenced material: blood. The sequence derives from a man aged 50-59 years with Graves' ophthalmopathy. CDR3 protein: CASSLGRPTDTQYF. The CDR3 DNA sequence: TGCGCCAGCAGCTTAGGGAGACCCACAGATACGCAGTATTTT.